This T cell receptor (beta chain) stems from a study of PD-L1 blockade in urothelial cancer. Study overall: Before enrollment, 0 to 3 chemotherapy regimens had been given to patients.

The CDR3 runs to 15 residues. The V gene's germline CDR1 is MNHNY and CDR2 SVGAGI (reference sequence). V lost 5 bases and J lost 2, with 15 bases in between. TCRdb's copy holds only in-frame clones and misses some; the assay was immunoSEQ multiplex PCR. Among around 26,000 clones listed, approximately 77% were seen once. Time point in this sample: peripheral blood 6 weeks after treatment start. The sequences come from PBMCs, collected around atezolizumab (anti-PD-L1) treatment. The sequence came from a man between 65 and 85 years old with urothelial cancer. This sequence joins TRBV6-6 and TRBJ1-1, with D perhaps TRBD1 (5 bases). The CDR3 here is CASSLEGRINTEAFF. CDR3 nucleotide sequence: TGTGCCAGCAGTCTTGAGGGGAGGATTAACACTGAAGCTTTCTTT.